Following are 22 T cell receptor beta chains from one sample sequenced in a study of T cell changes during pregnancy in multiple sclerosis. Libraries were prepared by immunoSEQ multiplex PCR; TCRdb keeps only in-frame clonotypes and omits some of them. This table has some 44,000 clones, around 90% appearing once. The starting material was CD4+ T cells from peripheral blood mononuclear cells, obtained before pregnancy. These receptor sequences come from a female donor with multiple sclerosis, enrolled in a pregnancy study.

This chain links TRBV28 with TRBJ2-3, with 9 bases matching TRBD1. Unmatched junction bases numbered 4, after V lost 5 bases and J lost 1 base. Germline V gives CDR1 MDHEN, CDR2 SYDVKM. The CDR3 has 15 amino acids. This CDR3 is CASSPNRGRTDTQYF. The CDR3 DNA is TGTGCCAGCAGTCCGAACAGGGGGCGCACAGATACGCAGTATTTT.

J is TRBJ1-1 and V is TRBV19; D unresolved. CDR1 LNHDA and CDR2 SQIVND come from the germline V gene (reference sequence). This CDR3 is 13 amino acids long. V dropped 5 bases and J dropped 0 bases, with 7 bases sitting between them. The chain's CDR3 is CASSWQVNTEAFF. CDR3 sequence (DNA): TGTGCCAGTAGTTGGCAGGTGAACACTGAAGCTTTCTTT. The whole variable domain, filled in from reference TRBV19 and TRBJ1-1, reads DGGITQSPKYLFRKEGQNVTLSCEQNLNHDAMYWYRQDPGQGLRLIYYSQIVNDFQKGDIAEGYSVSREKKESFPLTVTSAQKNPTAFYLCASSWQVNTEAFFGQGTRLTVV.

J is TRBJ2-3 and V is TRBV10-2, with D possibly being TRBD1 (5 bases). The V gene's germline CDR1 is WSHSY and CDR2 SAAADI. Trimming stripped 3 bases from V and 1 base from J, with 11 bases between. CDR3 length: 15 residues. The CDR3 region has the DNA TGCGCCAGCAGTGATTACAGGCATGGCACAGATACGCAGTATTTT. This codes for CASSDYRHGTDTQYF.

This chain links TRBV5-5 with TRBJ2-2; 8 bases map to TRBD2. From germline, CDR1 is SGHKS and CDR2 YYEKEE (reference sequence). Trimming removed 2 bases from V and 4 bases from J; junction bases left unmatched: 7. The CDR3 sequence is 16 residues long. CDR3 nucleotide sequence: TGTGCCAGCAGCTTTCGGCGGGGGGCGGTCACCGGGGAGCTGTTTTTT. Its translation is CASSFRRGAVTGELFF.

The V call is TRBV11-2, the J call TRBJ2-7; D call uncertain. V shed 6 bases and J shed 7 bases, with 16 bases lying between them. Germline loops: CDR1 SGHAT, CDR2 FQNNGV. CDR3 length: 13 residues. In DNA form, the CDR3 reads TGTGCCAGCAGTTTTCCCGGGTATAAGGAGCAGTACTTC. As protein: CASSFPGYKEQYF.

The chain carries TRBV15 and TRBJ1-1; no firm D call. V gave up 2 bases and J gave up 2 bases, with 6 bases separating them. This CDR3 region has 13 residues. Germline assignment: CDR1 LNHNV and CDR2 YYDKDF (reference sequence). CDR3 sequence: CATSRQFNTEAFF. CDR3 sequence (DNA): TGTGCCACCAGCAGACAGTTTAACACTGAAGCTTTCTTT.

This chain joins TRBV2 and TRBJ1-6; D is perhaps TRBD1 (6 bases). The germline V and J ends were trimmed by 0 bases and 6 bases, with 12 bases remaining between them. Germline-derived CDR1 and CDR2 are SNHLY and FYNNEI. The length of the CDR3 is 16 residues. CDR3 nucleotide sequence: TGTGCCAGCAGTGAAGCCGGGGGGCGGGGTAATTCACCCCTCCACTTT. Its protein product is CASSEAGGRGNSPLHF.

V gene TRBV6-5 combines with J gene TRBJ2-4, with D possibly being TRBD2 (5 bases). The germline V and J ends were trimmed by 6 bases and 6 bases, with 15 bases remaining between them. Germline-derived CDR1 and CDR2 are MNHEY and SVGAGI. CDR3 size: 14 residues. This CDR3 reads CASSPGDGVNIQYF. CDR3 nucleotide sequence: TGTGCCAGCAGCCCCGGGGATGGAGTAAACATTCAGTACTTC.

The chain has TRBV6-5 and TRBJ1-6, with a possible D match to TRBD1 (6 bases). CDR1 is MNHEY, CDR2 SVGAGI, per germline. V lost 3 bases and J 8 bases, leaving 17 bases between the germline ends. This CDR3 contains 16 residues. The CDR3 protein is CASSYGARGKDSPLHF. CDR3 sequence (DNA): TGTGCCAGCAGTTATGGGGCCAGGGGAAAGGATTCACCCCTCCACTTT.

The chain recombines TRBV9 with TRBJ2-2, with 9 bases identical to TRBD2. Germline values: CDR1 SGDLS, CDR2 YYNGEE. The CDR3 has 17 amino acids. The junction had 12 bases not matched to a gene; V was cut back by 4 bases and J by 5 bases. CDR3 region: CASSPRSSGGTTGELFF. The DNA for the CDR3 is TGTGCCAGCAGCCCCCGTTCGAGCGGGGGGACTACCGGGGAGCTGTTTTTT.

This sequence joins TRBV5-1 and TRBJ2-5, with TRBD2 as a possible D gene (5 bases). This CDR3 is 12 amino acids long. Looked up from germline, CDR1 is SGHRS and CDR2 is YFSETQ. With 4 bases removed from V and 2 bases from J, the gap between germline ends came to 6 bases. CDR3 loop: CASSRGQETQYF. CDR3 DNA sequence: TGCGCCAGCAGCCGGGGTCAAGAGACCCAGTACTTC.

The V gene is TRBV2, the J gene TRBJ1-4, with 9 bases identical to TRBD1. The junction had 7 bases not matched to a gene; V was cut back by 7 bases and J by 7 bases. Germline V CDR1 and CDR2: SNHLY, FYNNEI. CDR3 length: 14 residues. The CDR3 loop is CASTERTGVEKLFF. CDR3 DNA: TGTGCCAGCACCGAAAGGACAGGGGTTGAAAAACTGTTTTTT.

This chain links TRBV10-1 with TRBJ2-4; 8 bases fit TRBD2. The CDR3 runs to 15 residues. CDR1 WNHNN and CDR2 SYGVQD come from the germline V gene (reference sequence). Unmatched junction bases numbered 8, after V lost 2 bases and J lost 8 bases. CDR3 region: CASSEIVSGGDIQYF. The CDR3 DNA reads TGCGCCAGCAGTGAGATAGTTTCGGGGGGGGACATTCAGTACTTC.

The chain joins TRBV4-2 to TRBJ2-7, with 9 bases fitting TRBD1. The germline gives CDR1 LGHNA, CDR2 YNFKEQ. The length of the CDR3 is 16 residues. V shed 0 bases and J 5 bases; nucleotides not matched to a gene: 8. The CDR3 DNA follows: TGTGCCAGCAGCCAAGATCTGGGGACAGGGACCCACGAGCAGTACTTC. It specifies CASSQDLGTGTHEQYF.

This chain links TRBV28 with TRBJ1-4, with 7 bases matching TRBD1. The CDR3 totals 16 residues. Germline values: CDR1 MDHEN, CDR2 SYDVKM. Germline trimming cut 5 bases from V and 7 bases from J; bases unmatched to any gene: 13. CDR3 amino acids: CASSGPMAGGFEKLFF. The CDR3 nucleotides are TGTGCCAGCAGTGGCCCCATGGCAGGGGGTTTTGAAAAACTGTTTTTT.

The genes are TRBV10-3 and TRBJ2-7, with TRBD1 matching over 10 bases. This CDR3 spans 14 amino acids. After removal of 6 bases from V and 4 bases from J, the junction contained 6 bases not matched to a gene. Germline CDR1 reads ENHRY; CDR2 reads SYGVKD. CDR3 region: CAISPGQGFYEQYF. The DNA for the CDR3 is TGTGCCATCAGCCCGGGACAGGGGTTTTACGAGCAGTACTTC.

This chain links TRBV25-1 with TRBJ1-2; 7 bases fit TRBD1. V lost 5 bases to trimming and J lost 8 bases; unmatched junction nucleotides: 2. This CDR3 is built from 11 residues. Germline loops: CDR1 MGHDK, CDR2 SYGVNS. The CDR3 DNA sequence: TGTGCCAGCAGTACAGGGGTCGGCTACACCTTC. This translates into CASSTGVGYTF.

The genes are TRBV15 and TRBJ2-7; tentatively, D is TRBD1 (6 bases). The CDR3 has 15 residues. Germline V CDR1 and CDR2: LNHNV, YYDKDF (reference sequence). V was cut by 0 bases and J by 3 bases, with 12 bases left in between. The CDR3 DNA reads TGTGCCACCAGCAGAGATCCTGGCAGGGGCTACGAGCAGTACTTC. As protein: CATSRDPGRGYEQYF. Looking up the rest from reference TRBV15 and TRBJ2-7 gives the full variable domain: DAMVIQNPRYQVTQFGKPVTLSCSQTLNHNVMYWYQQKSSQAPKLLFHYYDKDFNNEADTPDNFQSRRPNTSFCFLDIRSPGLGDTAMYLCATSRDPGRGYEQYFGPGTRLTVT.

This clone was seen a single time. The J gene is TRBJ2-3, the V gene TRBV7-9; 8 positions match TRBD2. Germline V gene lookup returns CDR1 SEHNR and CDR2 FQNEAQ (reference sequence). Losses at the gene ends were 6 bases for V and 4 bases for J; bases not matched to a gene: 6. The CDR3 totals 14 residues. Written as DNA, the CDR3 is TGTGCCAGCAGAAGAGCGGGGGAACCAGATACGCAGTATTTT. Its protein product is CASRRAGEPDTQYF.

V and J are TRBV10-3 and TRBJ2-3, with D maybe TRBD2 (6 bases). V gave up 10 bases and J gave up 3 bases, with 14 bases separating them. CDR1 is ENHRY, CDR2 SYGVKD, per germline. The length of the CDR3 is 13 residues. DNA of the CDR3: TGTGCCACCTCGAATGGGGGGACAGATACGCAGTATTTT. It is translated as CATSNGGTDTQYF.

The chain uses TRBV4-2 and TRBJ2-7; 14 bases line up with TRBD2. CDR3 length: 18 amino acids. J was trimmed by 2 bases and V by 3 bases; bases with no gene match: 9. The germline gives CDR1 LGHNA, CDR2 YNFKEQ. The CDR3 loop is CASSHAGGLAGVAYEQYF. Written as DNA, the CDR3 is TGTGCCAGCAGCCACGCCGGGGGACTAGCGGGAGTGGCCTACGAGCAGTACTTC.

The gene calls are TRBV7-9 and TRBJ2-7; tentative D call: TRBD2 (5 bases). V was cut by 4 bases and J by 6 bases, with 7 bases left in between. The CDR3 totals 11 residues. Germline values: CDR1 SEHNR, CDR2 FQNEAQ (reference sequence). CDR3 protein: CASSSRGEQYF. The CDR3 nucleotides read TGTGCCAGCAGCTCCCGGGGCGAGCAGTACTTC.